The 22 T cell receptor beta chains in this list originate from one sample, sequenced in a study of blood T cell repertoires in COVID-19. The protocol was immunoSEQ multiplex PCR, while the TCRdb copy is restricted to in-frame clones and leaves out a portion. The data contain 70,000 to 95,000 clones, roughly 86% of them singletons. The sample consisted of peripheral blood. The source is a human donor in a cohort sampled during active COVID-19.

J is TRBJ1-2 and V is TRBV27, with TRBD1 as a possible D gene (5 bases). The germline V gene encodes CDR1 MNHEY and CDR2 SMNVEV (reference sequence). V was cut by 5 bases and J by 6 bases, with 10 bases left in between. CDR3 size: 12 residues. DNA of the CDR3: TGTGCCAGCAGTCCCGACAGACATGGCTACACCTTC. The encoded protein is CASSPDRHGYTF.

The sample holds a few counts of this clone. This chain connects TRBV14 to TRBJ2-5, with 14 bases aligning to TRBD2. This CDR3 region has 14 residues. Germline CDR1 SGHDN, CDR2 FVKESK. V lost 11 bases to trimming and J lost 9 bases; unmatched junction nucleotides: 11. The CDR3 nucleotides are TGTGCCGGCCTCTTTGGACTAGCGGGGGGACCCCAGTACTTC. Translation gives CAGLFGLAGGPQYF.

This chain connects TRBV10-3 to TRBJ2-5, with TRBD1 matching 9 bases. Trimming removed 6 bases from V and 4 bases from J; junction bases left unmatched: 6. CDR1 ENHRY and CDR2 SYGVKD come from the germline V gene. The CDR3 contains 14 residues. The CDR3 reads CAISSTGGLETQYF. Written as DNA, the CDR3 is TGTGCCATCAGCTCGACAGGGGGGCTAGAGACCCAGTACTTC.

V is TRBV11-2 and J is TRBJ2-3; D is possibly TRBD1 (5 bases). Germline V gene lookup returns CDR1 SGHAT and CDR2 FQNNGV. The CDR3 covers 16 residues. Trimming left V 5 bases short and J 2 bases short, with 17 bases between. CDR3 nucleotide sequence: TGTGCCAGCAGCACTATACAGGCAAGGGCCACAGATACGCAGTATTTT. Protein: CASSTIQARATDTQYF.

The V gene is TRBV5-1, the J gene TRBJ2-1; 14 bases map to TRBD2. The germline V gene encodes CDR1 SGHRS and CDR2 YFSETQ. The CDR3 is made up of 17 amino acids. The V segment lost 4 bases and the J segment 4 bases; nucleotides outside the gene matches: 7. CDR3 protein: CASSQGLAGVLYNEQFF. DNA of the CDR3: TGCGCCAGCAGCCAGGGACTAGCGGGAGTCCTGTACAATGAGCAGTTCTTC.

The chain recombines TRBV6-5 with TRBJ1-2; possibly TRBD1 for D (6 bases). Trimming removed 6 bases at V and 2 bases at J, with 16 bases between. Germline V gene data show CDR1 as MNHEY and CDR2 as SVGAGI. The CDR3 runs to 15 residues. The chain's CDR3 is CASSRGQILNYGYTF. CDR3 bases: TGTGCCAGCAGCCGAGGACAGATATTGAACTATGGCTACACCTTC.

This sequence joins TRBV3-1 (or the pseudogene TRBV3-2) and TRBJ2-7; maybe TRBD1 (6 bases). Germline CDR1 reads LGHDT; CDR2 reads YNNKEL (reference sequence). CDR3 length equals 14 residues. V was cut by 4 bases and J by 2 bases, with 12 bases left in between. CDR3 sequence: CASSRDRLTYEQYF. The CDR3 coding sequence is TGTGCCAGCAGCCGAGACAGGTTGACCTACGAGCAGTACTTC.

The table lists this clone with a few counts. The chain links TRBV30 to TRBJ1-2; D is unclear. V gave up 0 bases and J gave up 2 bases, with 7 bases separating them. Germline V gene lookup returns CDR1 GTSNPN and CDR2 SVGIG (reference sequence). The CDR3 is made up of 13 amino acids. For the CDR3, the DNA is TGTGCCTGGAGTGTGCCGCAGAACTATGGCTACACCTTC. Translated, it gives CAWSVPQNYGYTF.

The chain couples TRBV7-2 to TRBJ2-7; D possibly corresponds to TRBD1 (6 bases). The length of the CDR3 is 14 residues. The germline V gene has CDR1 SGHTA and CDR2 FQGNSA. V was clipped by 5 bases and J by 7 bases, with 18 bases between them. The CDR3 DNA is TGTGCCAGCAGCCCTCAGGGGTCTTTGGGGGAGCAGTACTTC. This sequence encodes CASSPQGSLGEQYF.

The chain combines TRBV7-3 with TRBJ2-3; 10 positions agree with TRBD2. J gave up 5 bases and V 5 bases, and 4 bases lay outside the gene matches. CDR3 length: 14 residues. CDR1 is SGHTA, CDR2 FQGTGA, per germline. CDR3 amino acids: CASSARLAGDTQYF. The CDR3 nucleotides read TGTGCCAGCAGCGCCCGACTAGCGGGAGATACGCAGTATTTT. The full variable domain, rest sourced from reference TRBV7-3 and TRBJ2-3, is GAGVSQTPSNKVTEKGKYVELRCDPISGHTALYWYRQSLGQGPEFLIYFQGTGAADDSGLPNDRFFAVRPEGSVSTLKIQRTERGDSAVYLCASSARLAGDTQYFGPGTRLTVL.

This chain connects TRBV12-3 or TRBV12-4 to TRBJ2-7, with TRBD2 matching 7 bases. This CDR3 is 13 amino acids long. The V and J ends lost 6 bases and 7 bases, in that order; junction bases with no gene match: 9. CDR3 DNA: TGTGCCAGCAGCCCCGGGCCAGCGGGGGAGCAGTACTTC. As protein: CASSPGPAGEQYF.

The chain has TRBV9 and TRBJ2-1; 10 bases are shared with TRBD1. The CDR3 has 15 residues. V gave up 0 bases and J gave up 12 bases; unmatched junction bases: 9. Germline V CDR1 and CDR2: SGDLS, YYNGEE. Here the CDR3 reads CASSVGGTGVPRQFF. DNA for the CDR3: TGTGCCAGCAGCGTAGGTGGGACAGGGGTCCCGAGGCAGTTCTTC.

This clone appeared once. The rearrangement uses TRBV20-1 and TRBJ1-2, with 7 bases identical to TRBD1. J was trimmed by 1 base and V by 6 bases; bases with no gene match: 5. The CDR3 is made up of 13 amino acids. Germline CDR1 is DFQATT and CDR2 is SNEGSKA (reference sequence). For the CDR3, the DNA is TGCAGTGCCAGTCAGGGGGATAACTATGGCTACACCTTC. The encoded protein is CSASQGDNYGYTF.

The chain employs TRBV10-1 and TRBJ2-7; D is perhaps TRBD2 (5 bases). CDR1 WNHNN and CDR2 SYGVQD come from the germline V gene (reference sequence). Trimming pared 0 bases from V and 1 base from J, leaving 7 bases between. The CDR3 is made up of 14 amino acids. The CDR3 nucleotides are TGCGCCAGCAGTGAGTCGGGAGAGTCCTACGAGCAGTACTTC. Translated, it gives CASSESGESYEQYF.

This chain links TRBV18 with TRBJ2-6; unclear D gene. V was clipped by 2 bases and J by 2 bases, with 7 bases between them. The CDR3 contains 15 residues. Looked up from germline, CDR1 is KGHSH and CDR2 is LQKENI. The CDR3 is CASSPNGAGANVLTF. The CDR3 DNA reads TGTGCCAGCTCACCAAACGGTGCTGGGGCCAACGTCCTGACTTTC.

This chain connects TRBV4-3 to TRBJ2-5, with 10 bases matching TRBD2. Trimming at V came to 0 bases and at J to 4 bases, leaving 8 bases not matched to a gene. CDR3 length: 17 amino acids. Germline V gene lookup returns CDR1 LGHNA and CDR2 YSLEER. The CDR3 sequence is CASSQDVGRLAGETQYF. CDR3 in DNA: TGCGCCAGCAGCCAAGACGTGGGAAGACTAGCGGGAGAGACCCAGTACTTC.

This chain joins TRBV28 and TRBJ1-3; D gene ambiguous. V was pared by 5 bases and J by 2 bases, with 13 bases between. The CDR3 loop spans 15 amino acids. Germline CDR1 and CDR2: MDHEN and SYDVKM. The DNA for the CDR3 is TGTGCCAGCAGTCCAAGGAGGGTCGCTGGAAACACCATATATTTT. Encoded protein: CASSPRRVAGNTIYF.

CDR3 sequence reads: CASSPGQGISTNEKLFF. The CDR3 DNA reads as TGCGCCAGCAGCCCGGGACAGGGGATATCAACTAATGAAAAACTGTTTTTT. The chain uses TRBV10-1 and TRBJ1-4; 10 nucleotides line up with TRBD1. The ends lost 6 bases at V and 0 bases at J; junction bases unmatched: 7. CDR3 length: 17 residues. Germline V gives CDR1 WNHNN, CDR2 SYGVQD (reference sequence).

This clone appeared once. This chain links TRBV4-3 with TRBJ1-5; TRBD1 is a possible D gene (5 bases). CDR3 size: 15 residues. V was trimmed by 3 bases and J by 7 bases, leaving 16 bases between them. Germline V lookup: CDR1 LGHNA, CDR2 YSLEER. This CDR3 reads CASSHRLGQQQPQHF. For the CDR3, the DNA is TGCGCCAGCAGCCATCGACTGGGGCAGCAACAGCCCCAGCATTTT.

The gene calls are TRBV15 and TRBJ1-6; 9 nucleotides match TRBD1. The CDR3 has 14 amino acids. Per the germline V gene, CDR1 is LNHNV and CDR2 is YYDKDF (reference sequence). V lost 7 bases to trimming and J lost 9 bases; unmatched junction nucleotides: 7. CDR3 region: CATIEDRGFSPLHF. The CDR3 DNA reads TGTGCCACCATAGAGGACAGGGGTTTTTCACCCCTCCACTTT.

The V call is TRBV20-1, the J call TRBJ2-1, with 13 bases that match TRBD2. The junction had 15 bases not matched to a gene; V was cut back by 6 bases and J by 10 bases. The CDR3 runs to 16 residues. Per germline, CDR1 DFQATT and CDR2 SNEGSKA (reference sequence). CDR3 in amino acids: CSASNEGGTSGNEQFF. DNA of the CDR3: TGCAGTGCCAGTAACGAAGGAGGGACTAGCGGGAACGAGCAGTTCTTC.

This rearrangement joins TRBV7-2 to TRBJ2-1; D call uncertain. The V end lost 1 base, the J end lost 0 bases, and 7 bases lay between the germline ends. Germline CDR1 is SGHTA and CDR2 is FQGNSA. The CDR3 covers 15 residues. The CDR3, as DNA: TGTGCCAGCAGCTTAGGCACAAGCTCCTACAATGAGCAGTTCTTC. Its translation is CASSLGTSSYNEQFF.